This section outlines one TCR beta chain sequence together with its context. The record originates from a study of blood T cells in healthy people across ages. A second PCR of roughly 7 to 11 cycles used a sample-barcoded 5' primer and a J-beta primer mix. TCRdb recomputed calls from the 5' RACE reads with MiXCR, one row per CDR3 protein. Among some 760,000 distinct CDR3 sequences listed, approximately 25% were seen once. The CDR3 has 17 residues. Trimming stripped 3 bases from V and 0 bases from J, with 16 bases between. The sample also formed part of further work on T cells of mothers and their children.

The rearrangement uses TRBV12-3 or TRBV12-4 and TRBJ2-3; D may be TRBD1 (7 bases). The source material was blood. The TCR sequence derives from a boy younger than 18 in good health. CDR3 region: CASSFLPGGTSTDTQYF. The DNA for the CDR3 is TGTGCCAGCAGTTTTTTACCAGGGGGGACTAGCACAGATACGCAGTATTTT.